This TCR beta chain was captured in a study of T cell changes during pregnancy in multiple sclerosis. TCRdb's table, derived via immunoSEQ multiplex PCR, lists solely in-frame clones and lacks some. This repertoire shows more than 85,000 clones, approximately 95% found once; its top ten account for about 1.7%. The ends were cut back, 4 bases at V and 6 bases at J, with 22 bases in the middle. Germline V gene lookup returns CDR1 SQVTM and CDR2 ANQGSEA. CDR3 size: 16 residues. The material sequenced was peripheral blood, taken after pregnancy. The sequence derives from a female donor in good health, enrolled as a control in a pregnancy study. The gene calls are TRBV29-1 and TRBJ1-5; tentative D call: TRBD1 (5 bases). CDR3 in amino acids: CSVVSGAPGYGQPQHF. DNA for the CDR3: TGCAGCGTTGTCAGCGGGGCCCCGGGGTATGGTCAGCCCCAGCATTTT.